This T cell receptor (beta chain) was identified in a study of blood T cells in healthy people across ages. Primers used in a second PCR of about 6 to 12 cycles were a sample-barcoded 5' primer and a J-beta primer mix. TCRdb re-called the 5' RACE reads with MiXCR, one entry per CDR3 protein. The repertoire holds about 560,000 distinct CDR3 sequences, with roughly a quarter as singletons. CDR3 size: 14 residues. Germline loops: CDR1 SGHDN, CDR2 FVKESK. Unmatched junction bases numbered 8, after V lost 0 bases and J lost 13 bases. A further study also used this sample, focusing on T cells of mothers and their children. That source adds: Nine systemically healthy Caucasian donors: three mothers, six children. All RNA that had been extracted was used for cDNA synthesis at 1.5 ug per 15 ul. From each mother came over 9.5 million TCR beta CDR3 reads, and from each child came some 3.2 million. Slightly, though not significantly, more overlap was seen in related than in unrelated mother-child pairs.

This clonotype originated in a boy aged 2 to 9 in good health. The V and J genes are TRBV14 and TRBJ2-5; 10 bases map to TRBD2. The sample taken for sequencing was blood. CDR3 DNA: TGTGCCAGCAGCCAAGATGGTGGACTAGCGGCCCGGTACTTC. This translates into CASSQDGGLAARYF.